This T cell receptor beta chain was found in a study of read filtering for tumor transcriptome and immune sequencing. Study-level information: Patients were approximately 17 male and about 15 female, mean age approximately 60 years, range about 40 to 85. Transcriptome libraries were built from DNase-treated RNA.

Notes on the study in general: The sorted CD138-negative fraction was a mixed bone marrow immune population, not purified T cells. Compared with RNA-seq, IR-seq gave much higher clonotype depth and reliability.

CDR3 length: 13 amino acids. Trimming pared 5 bases from V and 5 bases from J, leaving 12 bases between. The germline CDR1 and CDR2 sequences are SGHTA and FQGNSA. From about 0.4 ug of RNA, a library with molecular barcoded alpha/delta and beta/gamma adaptors was made. MiXCR was run by TCRdb on the reads, yielding one entry per CDR3 protein. Of 20,000 to 30,000 distinct CDR3 sequences in the sample, under 25% were seen once. This clonotype was counted at least ten times. Its specificity is not known. The clonotype originates from a donor aged 40 or over with multiple myeloma. The material sequenced was a population of CD138-negative cells sorted from bone marrow. The chain couples TRBV7-2 to TRBJ2-5; D might be TRBD1 (6 bases). CDR3 protein: CASSPRQGETQYF. The CDR3 DNA reads TGTGCCAGCAGCCCGCGTCAGGGGGAGACCCAGTACTTC.